One T cell receptor beta chain is described in this entry. Antigen specificity is unknown. Healthy Caucasian individuals made up all the donors. This specimen belongs to a study of identical twins. Study conclusions and caveats: Compared with unrelated sharing, twin-shared out-of-frame alpha sequences had more low-probability sequences. Not following the same donors, the study drew its conclusions from cross-sectional statistical analysis. A partial confounding effect on zero-insertion analyses could come from invariant MAIT and iNKT cells.

TCRdb re-called the 5' RACE reads through MiXCR, storing one row per CDR3 protein. This table has 100,000 or so distinct CDR3 sequences, around 5.5% appearing once. Germline loops: CDR1 SGHDT, CDR2 YYEEEE. The CDR3 runs 14 residues. Trimming left V 4 bases short and J 4 bases short, with 12 bases between. Sequenced sample: memory T cells sorted from blood. This chain links TRBV5-6 with TRBJ1-3; D gene ambiguous. The receptor comes from a woman aged 50 to 60 in good health. Here the CDR3 reads CASSPTFRGNTIYF. Here the CDR3 DNA reads TGTGCCAGCAGCCCCACCTTCAGGGGAAACACCATATATTTT. The complete variable domain, with remaining parts taken from reference TRBV5-6 and TRBJ1-3, reads DAGVTQSPTHLIKTRGQQVTLRCSPKSGHDTVSWYQQALGQGPQFIFQYYEEEERQRGNFPDRFSGHQFPNYSSELNVNALLLGDSALYLCASSPTFRGNTIYFGEGSWLTVV.